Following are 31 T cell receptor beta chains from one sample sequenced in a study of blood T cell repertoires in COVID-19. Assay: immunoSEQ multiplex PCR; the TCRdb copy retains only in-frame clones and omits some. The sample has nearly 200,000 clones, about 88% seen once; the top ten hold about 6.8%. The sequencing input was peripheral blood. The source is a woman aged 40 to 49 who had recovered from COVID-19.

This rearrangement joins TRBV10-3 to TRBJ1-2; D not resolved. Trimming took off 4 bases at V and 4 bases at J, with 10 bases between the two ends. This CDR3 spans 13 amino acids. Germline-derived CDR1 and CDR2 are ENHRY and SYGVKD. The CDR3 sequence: CAISGATSYGYTF. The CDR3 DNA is TGTGCCATCAGTGGGGCGACAAGCTATGGCTACACCTTC.

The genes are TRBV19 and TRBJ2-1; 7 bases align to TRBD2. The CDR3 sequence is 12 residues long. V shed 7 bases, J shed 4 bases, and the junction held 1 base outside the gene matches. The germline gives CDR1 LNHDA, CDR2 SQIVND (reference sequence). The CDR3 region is CASTGGYNEQFF. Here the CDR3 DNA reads TGTGCCAGTACCGGGGGGTACAATGAGCAGTTCTTC.

Written as DNA, the CDR3 is TGTGCCAGCAGCACCGGGACTAGTGCCTACGAGCAGTACTTC. It yields the protein CASSTGTSAYEQYF. The J gene is TRBJ2-7, the V gene TRBV5-6, with 8 nucleotides matching TRBD2. With 4 bases clipped from V and 2 bases from J, the junction kept 5 bases outside the gene matches. Germline V gene data show CDR1 as SGHDT and CDR2 as YYEEEE. This CDR3 spans 14 amino acids.

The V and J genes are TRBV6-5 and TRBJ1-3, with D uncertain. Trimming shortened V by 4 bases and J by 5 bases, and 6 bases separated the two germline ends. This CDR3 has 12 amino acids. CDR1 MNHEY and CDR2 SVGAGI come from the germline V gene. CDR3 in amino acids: CASSSVRNTIYF. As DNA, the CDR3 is TGTGCCAGCAGTTCCGTTAGAAACACCATATATTTT.

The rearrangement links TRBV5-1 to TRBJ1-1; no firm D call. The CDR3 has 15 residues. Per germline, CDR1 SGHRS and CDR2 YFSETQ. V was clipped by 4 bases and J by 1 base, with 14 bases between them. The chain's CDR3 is CASSDPPEGNTEAFF. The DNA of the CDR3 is TGCGCCAGCAGCGACCCGCCTGAGGGGAACACTGAAGCTTTCTTT.

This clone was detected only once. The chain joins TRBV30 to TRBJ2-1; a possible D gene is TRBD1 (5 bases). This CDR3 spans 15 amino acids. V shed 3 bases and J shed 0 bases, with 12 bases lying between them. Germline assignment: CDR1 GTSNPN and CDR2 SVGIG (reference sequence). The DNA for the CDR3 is TGTGCCTGGAGGAGGACAAGGAGCTCCTACAATGAGCAGTTCTTC. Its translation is CAWRRTRSSYNEQFF.

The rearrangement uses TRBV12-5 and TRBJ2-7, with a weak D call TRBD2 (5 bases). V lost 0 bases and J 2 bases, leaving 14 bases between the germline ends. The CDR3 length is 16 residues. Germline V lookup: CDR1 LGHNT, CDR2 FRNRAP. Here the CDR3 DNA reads TGTGCTAGTGGTTTGGTAAACGGAGGCCAGCCCTACGAGCAGTACTTC. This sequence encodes CASGLVNGGQPYEQYF.

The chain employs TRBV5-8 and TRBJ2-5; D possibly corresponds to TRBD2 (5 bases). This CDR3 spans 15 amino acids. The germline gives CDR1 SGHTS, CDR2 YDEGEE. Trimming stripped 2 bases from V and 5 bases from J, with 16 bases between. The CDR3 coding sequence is TGTGCCAGCAGCTTCTACATCTCTCCGGGGGAGACCCAGTACTTC. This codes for CASSFYISPGETQYF.

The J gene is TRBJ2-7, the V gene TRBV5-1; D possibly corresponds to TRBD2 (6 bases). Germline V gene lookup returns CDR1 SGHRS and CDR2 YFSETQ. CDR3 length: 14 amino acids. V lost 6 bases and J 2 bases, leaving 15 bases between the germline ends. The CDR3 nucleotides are TGCGCCAGCACCCTCGACGGGGGTCCCTACGAGCAGTACTTC. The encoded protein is CASTLDGGPYEQYF.

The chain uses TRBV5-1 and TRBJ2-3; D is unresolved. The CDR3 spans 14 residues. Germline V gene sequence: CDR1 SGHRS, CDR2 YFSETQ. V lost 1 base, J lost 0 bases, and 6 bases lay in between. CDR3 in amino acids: CASSLNPSTDTQYF. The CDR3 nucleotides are TGCGCCAGCAGCTTGAATCCGAGCACAGATACGCAGTATTTT.

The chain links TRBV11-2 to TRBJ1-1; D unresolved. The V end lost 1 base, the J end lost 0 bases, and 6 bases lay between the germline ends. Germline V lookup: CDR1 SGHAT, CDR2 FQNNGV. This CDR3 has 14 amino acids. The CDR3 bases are TGTGCCAGCAGCTTAGGGGCAGTGAACACTGAAGCTTTCTTT. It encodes CASSLGAVNTEAFF.

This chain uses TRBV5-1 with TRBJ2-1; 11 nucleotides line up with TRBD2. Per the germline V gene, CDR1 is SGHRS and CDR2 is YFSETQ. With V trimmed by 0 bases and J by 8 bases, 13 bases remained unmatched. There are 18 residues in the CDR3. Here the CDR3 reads CASSLDSYSGRALHEQFF. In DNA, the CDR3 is TGCGCCAGCAGCTTGGACTCCTATAGCGGGAGGGCCTTACATGAGCAGTTCTTC.

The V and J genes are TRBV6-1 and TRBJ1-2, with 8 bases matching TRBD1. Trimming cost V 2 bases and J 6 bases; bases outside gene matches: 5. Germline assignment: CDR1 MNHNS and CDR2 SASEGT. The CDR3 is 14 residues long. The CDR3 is CASSETRGLDGYTF. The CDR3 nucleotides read TGTGCCAGCAGTGAAACCAGGGGGCTGGATGGCTACACCTTC.

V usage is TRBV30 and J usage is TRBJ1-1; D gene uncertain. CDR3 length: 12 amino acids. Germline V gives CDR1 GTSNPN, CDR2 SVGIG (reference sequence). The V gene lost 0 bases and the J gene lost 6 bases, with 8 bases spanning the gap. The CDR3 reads CAWSVGGAEAFF. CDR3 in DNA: TGTGCCTGGAGTGTTGGAGGAGCTGAAGCTTTCTTT.

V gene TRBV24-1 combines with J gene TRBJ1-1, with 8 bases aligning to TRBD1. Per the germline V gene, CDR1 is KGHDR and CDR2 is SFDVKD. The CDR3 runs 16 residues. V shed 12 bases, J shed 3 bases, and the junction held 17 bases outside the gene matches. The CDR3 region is CAVKATDVTGDTEAFF. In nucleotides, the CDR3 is TGTGCCGTAAAAGCAACCGATGTGACAGGGGACACTGAAGCTTTCTTT.

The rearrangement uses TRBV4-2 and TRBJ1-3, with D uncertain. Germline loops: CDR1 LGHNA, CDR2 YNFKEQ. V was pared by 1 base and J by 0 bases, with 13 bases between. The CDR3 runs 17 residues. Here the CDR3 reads CASSQVGNTNSGNTIYF. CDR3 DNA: TGTGCCAGCAGCCAAGTTGGCAACACCAACTCTGGAAACACCATATATTTT.

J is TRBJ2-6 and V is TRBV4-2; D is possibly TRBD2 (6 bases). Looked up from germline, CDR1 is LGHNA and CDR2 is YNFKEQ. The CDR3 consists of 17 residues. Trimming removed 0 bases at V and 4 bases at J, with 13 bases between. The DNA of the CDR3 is TGTGCCAGCAGCCAAGACAGGGCGGGGTCCGGGGCCAACGTCCTGACTTTC. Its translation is CASSQDRAGSGANVLTF.

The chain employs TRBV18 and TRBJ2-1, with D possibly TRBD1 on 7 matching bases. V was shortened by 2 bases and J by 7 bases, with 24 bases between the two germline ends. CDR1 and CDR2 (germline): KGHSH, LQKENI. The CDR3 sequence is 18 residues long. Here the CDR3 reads CASSPNRQGGSLGNEQFF. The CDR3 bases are TGTGCCAGCTCACCAAACAGACAGGGAGGAAGCTTAGGGAATGAGCAGTTCTTC.

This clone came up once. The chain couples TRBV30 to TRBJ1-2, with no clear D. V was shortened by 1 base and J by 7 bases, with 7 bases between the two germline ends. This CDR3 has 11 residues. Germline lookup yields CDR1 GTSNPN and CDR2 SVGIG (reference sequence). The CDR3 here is CAWSARGGYTF. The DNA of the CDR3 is TGTGCCTGGAGTGCCCGGGGTGGCTACACCTTC.

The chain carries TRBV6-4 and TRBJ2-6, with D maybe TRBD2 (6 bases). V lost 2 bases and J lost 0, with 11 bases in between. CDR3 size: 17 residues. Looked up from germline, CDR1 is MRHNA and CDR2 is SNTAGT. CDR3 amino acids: CASSDRGLGSGANVLTF. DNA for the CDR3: TGTGCCAGCAGTGACAGGGGACTGGGCTCTGGGGCCAACGTCCTGACTTTC.

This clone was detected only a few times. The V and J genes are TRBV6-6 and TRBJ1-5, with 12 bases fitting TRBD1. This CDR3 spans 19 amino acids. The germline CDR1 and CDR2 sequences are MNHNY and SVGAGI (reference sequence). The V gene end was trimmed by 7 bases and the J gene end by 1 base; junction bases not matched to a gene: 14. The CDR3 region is CASTRTGTGGFLSNQPQHF. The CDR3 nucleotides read TGTGCCAGCACTCGAACCGGGACAGGGGGCTTTTTGAGCAATCAGCCCCAGCATTTT.

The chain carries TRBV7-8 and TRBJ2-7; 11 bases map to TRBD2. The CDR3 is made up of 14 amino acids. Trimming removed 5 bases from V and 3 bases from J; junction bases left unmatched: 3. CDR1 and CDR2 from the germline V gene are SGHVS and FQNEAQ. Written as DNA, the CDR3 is TGTGCCAGCAGCGATACTAGCGGGAGCTACGAGCAGTACTTC. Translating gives CASSDTSGSYEQYF.

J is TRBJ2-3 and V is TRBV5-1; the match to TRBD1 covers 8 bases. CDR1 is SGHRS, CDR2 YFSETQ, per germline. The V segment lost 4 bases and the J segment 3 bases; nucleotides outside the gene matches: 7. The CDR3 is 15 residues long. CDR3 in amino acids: CASSQTGERTDTQYF. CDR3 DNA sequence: TGCGCCAGCAGCCAGACAGGGGAACGAACAGATACGCAGTATTTT. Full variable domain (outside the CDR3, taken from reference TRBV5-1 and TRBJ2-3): KAGVTQTPRYLIKTRGQQVTLSCSPISGHRSVSWYQQTPGQGLQFLFEYFSETQRNKGNFPGRFSGRQFSNSRSEMNVSTLELGDSALYLCASSQTGERTDTQYFGPGTRLTVL.

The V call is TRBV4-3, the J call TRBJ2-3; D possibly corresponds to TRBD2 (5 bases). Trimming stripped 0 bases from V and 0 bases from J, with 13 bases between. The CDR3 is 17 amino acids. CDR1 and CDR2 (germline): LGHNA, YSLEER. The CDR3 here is CASSQDNGVSSTDTQYF. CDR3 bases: TGCGCCAGCAGCCAAGATAACGGGGTCTCTAGCACAGATACGCAGTATTTT.

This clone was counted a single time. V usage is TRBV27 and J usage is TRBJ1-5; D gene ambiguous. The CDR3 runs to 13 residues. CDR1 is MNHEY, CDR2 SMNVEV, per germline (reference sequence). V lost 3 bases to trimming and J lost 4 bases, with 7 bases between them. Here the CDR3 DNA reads TGTGCCAGCAGTTTGCGCGGGAATCAGCCCCAGCATTTT. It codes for CASSLRGNQPQHF.

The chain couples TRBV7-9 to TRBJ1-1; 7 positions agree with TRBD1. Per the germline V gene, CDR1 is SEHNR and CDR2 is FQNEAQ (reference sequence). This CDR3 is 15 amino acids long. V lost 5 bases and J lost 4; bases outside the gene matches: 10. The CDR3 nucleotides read TGTGCCAGCAGCCCCTCACAGGGGAGAGTCACTGAAGCTTTCTTT. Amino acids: CASSPSQGRVTEAFF.

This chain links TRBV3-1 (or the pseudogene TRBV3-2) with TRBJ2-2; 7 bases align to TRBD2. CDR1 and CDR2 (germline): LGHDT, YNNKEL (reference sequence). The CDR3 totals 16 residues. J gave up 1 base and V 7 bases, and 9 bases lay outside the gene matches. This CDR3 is CASTQLPGGNTGELFF. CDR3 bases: TGTGCCAGCACACAACTTCCGGGAGGGAACACCGGGGAGCTGTTTTTT.

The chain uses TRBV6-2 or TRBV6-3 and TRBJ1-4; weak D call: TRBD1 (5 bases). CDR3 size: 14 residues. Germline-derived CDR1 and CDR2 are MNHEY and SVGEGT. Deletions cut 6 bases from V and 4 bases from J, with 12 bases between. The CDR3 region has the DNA TGTGCCAGCAGCTGGGGGGACTTTAATGAAAAACTGTTTTTT. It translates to CASSWGDFNEKLFF.

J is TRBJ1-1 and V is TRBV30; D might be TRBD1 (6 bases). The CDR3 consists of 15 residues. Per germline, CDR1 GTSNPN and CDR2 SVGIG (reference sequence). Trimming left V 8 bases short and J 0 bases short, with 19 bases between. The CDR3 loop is CARRGVQGMNTEAFF. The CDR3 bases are TGTGCCCGACGAGGAGTACAGGGCATGAACACTGAAGCTTTCTTT. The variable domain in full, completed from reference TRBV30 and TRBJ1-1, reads SQTIHQWPATLVQPVGSPLSLECTVEGTSNPNLYWYRQAAGRGLQLLFYSVGIGQISSEVPQNLSASRPQDRQFILSSKKLLLSDSGFYLCARRGVQGMNTEAFFGQGTRLTVV.

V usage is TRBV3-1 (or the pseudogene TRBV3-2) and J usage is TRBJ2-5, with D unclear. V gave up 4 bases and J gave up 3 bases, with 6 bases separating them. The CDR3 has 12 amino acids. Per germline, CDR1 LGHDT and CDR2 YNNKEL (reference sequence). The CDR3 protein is CASSPLKETQYF. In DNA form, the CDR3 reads TGTGCCAGCAGCCCCCTTAAAGAGACCCAGTACTTC.

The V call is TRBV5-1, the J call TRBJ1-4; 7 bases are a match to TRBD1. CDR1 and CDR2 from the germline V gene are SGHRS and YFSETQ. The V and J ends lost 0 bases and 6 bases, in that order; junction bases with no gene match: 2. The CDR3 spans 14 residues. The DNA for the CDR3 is TGCGCCAGCAGCTTGGGCAGGGGGGATGAAAAACTGTTTTTT. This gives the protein CASSLGRGDEKLFF.